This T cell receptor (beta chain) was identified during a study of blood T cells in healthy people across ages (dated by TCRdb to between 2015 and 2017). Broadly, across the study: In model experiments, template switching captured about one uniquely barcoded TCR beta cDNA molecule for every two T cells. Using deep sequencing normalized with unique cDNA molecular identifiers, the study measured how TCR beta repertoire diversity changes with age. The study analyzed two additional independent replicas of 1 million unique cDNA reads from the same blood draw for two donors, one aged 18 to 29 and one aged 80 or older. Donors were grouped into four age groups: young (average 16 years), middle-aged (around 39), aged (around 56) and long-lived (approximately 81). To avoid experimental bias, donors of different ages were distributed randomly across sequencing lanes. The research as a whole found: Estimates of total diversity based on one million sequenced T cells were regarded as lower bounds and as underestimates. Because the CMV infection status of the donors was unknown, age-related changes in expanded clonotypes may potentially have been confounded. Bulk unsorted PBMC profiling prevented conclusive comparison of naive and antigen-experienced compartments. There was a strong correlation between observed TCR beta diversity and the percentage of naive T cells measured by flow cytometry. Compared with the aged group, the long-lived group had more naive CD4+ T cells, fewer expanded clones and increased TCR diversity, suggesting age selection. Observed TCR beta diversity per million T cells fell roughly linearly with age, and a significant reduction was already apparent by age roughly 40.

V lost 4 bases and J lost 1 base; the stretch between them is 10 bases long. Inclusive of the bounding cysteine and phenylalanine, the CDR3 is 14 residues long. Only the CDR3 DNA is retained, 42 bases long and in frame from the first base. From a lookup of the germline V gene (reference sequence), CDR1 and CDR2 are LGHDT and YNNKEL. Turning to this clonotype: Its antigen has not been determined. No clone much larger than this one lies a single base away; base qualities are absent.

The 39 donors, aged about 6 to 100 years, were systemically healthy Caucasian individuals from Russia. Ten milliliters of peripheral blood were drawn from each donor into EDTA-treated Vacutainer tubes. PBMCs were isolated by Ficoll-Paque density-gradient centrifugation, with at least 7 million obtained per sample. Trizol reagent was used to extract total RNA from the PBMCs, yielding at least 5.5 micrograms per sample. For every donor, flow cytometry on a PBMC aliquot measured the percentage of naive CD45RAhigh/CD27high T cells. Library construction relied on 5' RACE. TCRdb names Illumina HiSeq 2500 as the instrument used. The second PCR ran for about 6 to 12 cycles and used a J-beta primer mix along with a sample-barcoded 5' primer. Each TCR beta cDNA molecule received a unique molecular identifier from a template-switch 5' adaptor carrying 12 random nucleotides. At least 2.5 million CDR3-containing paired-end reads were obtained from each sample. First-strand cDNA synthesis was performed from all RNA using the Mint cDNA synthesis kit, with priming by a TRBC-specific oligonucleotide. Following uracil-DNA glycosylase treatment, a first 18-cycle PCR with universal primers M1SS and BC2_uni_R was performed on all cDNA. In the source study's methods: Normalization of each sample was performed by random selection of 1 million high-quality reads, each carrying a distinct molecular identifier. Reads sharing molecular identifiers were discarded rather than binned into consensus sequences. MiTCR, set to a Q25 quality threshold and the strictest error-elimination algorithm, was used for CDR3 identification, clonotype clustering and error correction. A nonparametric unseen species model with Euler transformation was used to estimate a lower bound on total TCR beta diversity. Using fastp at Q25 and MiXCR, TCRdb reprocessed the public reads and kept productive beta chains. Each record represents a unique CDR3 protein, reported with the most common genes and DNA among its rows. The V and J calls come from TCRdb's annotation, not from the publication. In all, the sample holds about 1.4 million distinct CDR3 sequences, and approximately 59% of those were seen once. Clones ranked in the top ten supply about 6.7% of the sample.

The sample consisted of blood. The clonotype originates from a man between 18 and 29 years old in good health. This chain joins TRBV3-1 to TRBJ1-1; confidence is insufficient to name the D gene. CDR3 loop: CASSLSEANTEAFF. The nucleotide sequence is TGTGCCAGCAGCCTTAGCGAGGCGAACACTGAAGCTTTCTTT.